This T cell receptor beta chain was recorded in a study of shared clonotypes between healthy human individuals. Study-wide points: The researchers took only blood, and tissue repertoires probably look different.

V lost 7 bases and J 0 bases, leaving 6 bases between the germline ends. This CDR3 has 13 residues. Germline values: CDR1 MDHEN, CDR2 SYDVKM. With regard to this clone: Its cognate antigen is unknown.

Caucasian adults residing in Nashville, Tennessee made up all the donors. TCRdb's copy holds only in-frame clones and misses some; the assay was immunoSEQ multiplex PCR. Of about 480,000 clones listed, 79% are singletons. The chain employs TRBV28 and TRBJ1-4, with D unresolved. This sequence was found in a middle-aged woman in good health. Some clones in this sample may be carry-over from other donors' samples. Sequences were obtained from PBMCs. As DNA, the CDR3 is TGTGCCAGCATGGTAGCAACTAATGAAAAACTGTTTTTT. Amino acids: CASMVATNEKLFF.